This T cell receptor (beta chain) came from a study of blood T cell repertoires in COVID-19. Across the whole study: Nucleic acid was either cDNA or gDNA, and it came from T cells, B-cell-depleted T cells, or PBMCs.

The CDR3 has 14 amino acids. In germline, CDR1 is SGHRS, CDR2 YFSETQ. Trimming cost V 3 bases and J 4 bases, with 13 bases left between them. Repertoires were generated with immunoSEQ multiplex PCR, while TCRdb's copy carries only in-frame clones and drops some. The sample shows about 160,000 clones, more than 80% of them seen only once. This rearrangement joins TRBV5-1 to TRBJ1-1; D is undetermined. The TCR comes from a man in his 60s with acute or convalescent COVID-19. The sequencing input was peripheral blood. CDR3 DNA: TGCGCCAGCAGCTCAGCCCCGGGGTCCACTGAAGCTTTCTTT. Encoded protein: CASSSAPGSTEAFF.